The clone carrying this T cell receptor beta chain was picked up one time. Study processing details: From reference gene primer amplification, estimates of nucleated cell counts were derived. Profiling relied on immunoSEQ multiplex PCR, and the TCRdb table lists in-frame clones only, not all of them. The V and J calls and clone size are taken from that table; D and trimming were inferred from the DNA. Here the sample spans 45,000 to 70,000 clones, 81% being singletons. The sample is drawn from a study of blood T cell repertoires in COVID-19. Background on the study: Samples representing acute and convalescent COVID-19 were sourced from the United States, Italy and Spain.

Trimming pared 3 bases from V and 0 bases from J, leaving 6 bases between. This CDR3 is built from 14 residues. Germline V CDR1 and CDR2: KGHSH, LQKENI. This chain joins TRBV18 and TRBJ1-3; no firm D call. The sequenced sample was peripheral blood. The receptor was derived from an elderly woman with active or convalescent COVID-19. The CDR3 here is CASSPGSSGNTIYF. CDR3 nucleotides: TGTGCCAGCTCACCGGGGAGCTCTGGAAACACCATATATTTT. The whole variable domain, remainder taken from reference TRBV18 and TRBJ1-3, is NAGVMQNPRHLVRRRGQEARLRCSPMKGHSHVYWYRQLPEEGLKFMVYLQKENIIDESGMPKERFSAEFPKEGPSILRIQQVVRGDSAAYFCASSPGSSGNTIYFGEGSWLTVV.